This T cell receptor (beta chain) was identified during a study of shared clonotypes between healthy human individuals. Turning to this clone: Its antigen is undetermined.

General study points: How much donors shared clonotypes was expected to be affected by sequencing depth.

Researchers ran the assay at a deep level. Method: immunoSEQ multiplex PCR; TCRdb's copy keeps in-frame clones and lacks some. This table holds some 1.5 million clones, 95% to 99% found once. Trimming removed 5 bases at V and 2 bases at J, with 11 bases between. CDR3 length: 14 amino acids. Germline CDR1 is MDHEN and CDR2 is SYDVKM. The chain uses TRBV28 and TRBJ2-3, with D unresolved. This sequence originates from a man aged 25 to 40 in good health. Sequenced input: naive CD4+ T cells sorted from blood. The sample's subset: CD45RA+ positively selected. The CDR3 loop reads CASSTVRATDTQYF. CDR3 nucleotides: TGTGCCAGCAGTACGGTAAGGGCCACAGATACGCAGTATTTT.